One sample yielded the 25 T cell receptor beta chains listed below, sequenced in a study of CD8+ T cells in alopecia areata (dated by TCRdb to between 2018 and 2020). The library was prepared using the immunoSEQ multiplex PCR assay. To provide template for TCR sequencing, every sample had RNA extracted and reverse transcribed into cDNA. This is the immuneACCESS table as TCRdb keeps it, with only in-frame sequences that have V and J called. A part of the clones is gone; compared with another copy, unresolved V genes explain less than half, and the rest is unexplained. A total of about 190,000 clones appear in this sample, 60% to 70% of them only once. Of the sample, roughly 0.71% falls within the top ten clones. Per the publication, the time point label means: 4 weeks on oral tofacitinib. In the paper's terms, the treatment or condition label means: oral pan-JAK inhibitor, 5-10 mg twice daily. Sequencing used CD4+ T cells sorted from blood, obtained at week 4, from a patient treated with tofacitinib. All receptors come from a human donor with alopecia areata.

The rearrangement uses TRBV29-1 and TRBJ1-1; D is uncertain. CDR3 length equals 13 residues. The V end was cut by 4 bases, the J end by 0 bases, with 9 bases between. In germline, CDR1 is SQVTM, CDR2 ANQGSEA. CDR3 protein: CSVAAPMNTEAFF. CDR3 nucleotides: TGCAGCGTTGCAGCCCCCATGAACACTGAAGCTTTCTTT. The full variable domain, in which reference TRBV29-1 and TRBJ1-1 provide the parts outside the CDR3, is SAVISQKPSRDICQRGTSLTIQCQVDSQVTMMFWYRQQPGQSLTLIATANQGSEATYESGFVIDKFPISRPNLTFSTLTVSNMSPEDSSIYLCSVAAPMNTEAFFGQGTRLTVV.

V is TRBV7-8 and J is TRBJ2-1, with 8 bases matching TRBD1. After removal of 2 bases from V and 8 bases from J, the junction contained 5 bases not matched to a gene. The CDR3 is made up of 14 amino acids. Germline CDR1 reads SGHVS; CDR2 reads FQNEAQ. CDR3 nucleotides: TGTGCCAGCAGCTTAAACAGGGGGGCATATGAGCAGTTCTTC. This encodes CASSLNRGAYEQFF.

The gene calls are TRBV27 and TRBJ2-2; 7 nucleotides match TRBD2. Germline CDR1 and CDR2: MNHEY and SMNVEV (reference sequence). With V trimmed by 2 bases and J by 7 bases, 4 bases remained unmatched. The CDR3 is 14 amino acids. This chain's CDR3 is CASSLAGVGGELFF. The DNA for the CDR3 is TGTGCCAGCAGTTTAGCGGGAGTGGGCGGGGAGCTGTTTTTT.

The chain uses TRBV6-6 and TRBJ1-3; D remains ambiguous. Trimming cost V 7 bases and J 0 bases, with 10 bases left between them. The CDR3 spans 14 residues. Per germline, CDR1 MNHNY and CDR2 SVGAGI (reference sequence). The CDR3 loop is CASTTAASGNTIYF. As DNA, the CDR3 is TGTGCCAGCACCACGGCAGCCTCTGGAAACACCATATATTTT.

The chain couples TRBV2 to TRBJ2-7, with 7 bases that match TRBD1. CDR3 length equals 14 residues. V gave up 4 bases and J gave up 4 bases; unmatched junction bases: 7. The V gene's germline CDR1 is SNHLY and CDR2 FYNNEI. The CDR3, as DNA: TGTGCCAGCAGTGTACAGGGGAAAGGTTACGAGCAGTACTTC. Translated: CASSVQGKGYEQYF.

With respect to this clone: Relative to the germline gene, one junction end is altered; a read error may explain this. The CDR3 DNA is TGCGCCAGCAGCGCACAGGGGTTGGAGACAAGCTTC. This codes for CASSAQGLETSF. J is TRBJ1-2 and V is TRBV5-1, with 7 bases identical to TRBD1. In germline, CDR1 is SGHRS, CDR2 YFSETQ. The CDR3 runs 12 residues.

The gene calls are TRBV20-1 and TRBJ2-7; D is possibly TRBD1 (5 bases). The CDR3 has 10 amino acids. With 6 bases removed from V and 12 bases from J, the gap between germline ends came to 15 bases. Germline CDR1 DFQATT, CDR2 SNEGSKA (reference sequence). CDR3 residues: CSAADTRAYF. The CDR3 DNA reads TGCAGTGCGGCGGACACCCGGGCGTACTTC.

This clone was observed a handful of times. This rearrangement joins TRBV7-9 to TRBJ1-1; no clear D. The V gene lost 3 bases and the J gene lost 1 base, with 9 bases spanning the gap. This CDR3 region has 14 residues. CDR1 SEHNR and CDR2 FQNEAQ come from the germline V gene (reference sequence). The chain's CDR3 is CASSFEGRNTEAFF. In nucleotides, the CDR3 is TGTGCCAGCAGCTTCGAGGGAAGGAACACTGAAGCTTTCTTT.

This clone has more than one count but fewer than ten. The chain carries TRBV27 and TRBJ1-1; D is unclear. The germline CDR1 and CDR2 sequences are MNHEY and SMNVEV (reference sequence). Trimming took off 4 bases at V and 3 bases at J, with 12 bases between the two ends. The CDR3 extends over 14 amino acids. The CDR3 is CASSSQQSYTEAFF. CDR3 sequence (DNA): TGTGCCAGCAGTTCCCAACAGAGTTACACTGAAGCTTTCTTT.

The table lists this clone with a few counts. DNA for the CDR3: TGTGCCAGCTTCCTTCCACCGGGACCACGTCTGTATTTT. Translating gives CASFLPPGPRLYF. The chain links TRBV2 to TRBJ2-3; the D gene could be TRBD1 or TRBD2 (5 bases each). Trimming took 8 bases from V and 14 from J, leaving 23 bases between them. This CDR3 contains 13 residues. Germline CDR1 is SNHLY and CDR2 is FYNNEI.

V usage is TRBV6-5 and J usage is TRBJ1-1; 7 nucleotides line up with TRBD1. CDR1 and CDR2 from the germline V gene are MNHEY and SVGAGI. The CDR3 is 15 amino acids. Trimming cost V 7 bases and J 3 bases; bases outside gene matches: 11. CDR3 sequence (DNA): TGTGCCAGCAAAGTCGGAGGGGGCGCGGACACTGAAGCTTTCTTT. As protein: CASKVGGGADTEAFF.

V is TRBV7-2 and J is TRBJ2-5; D unresolved. This CDR3 region has 12 residues. With 5 bases removed from V and 13 bases from J, the gap between germline ends came to 17 bases. The germline V gene has CDR1 SGHTA and CDR2 FQGNSA. The CDR3 is CASSVDPPERYF. The CDR3 nucleotides are TGTGCCAGCAGCGTAGACCCGCCGGAGCGGTACTTC.

This clone appeared a few times. V and J are TRBV7-8 and TRBJ1-5; D unresolved. V lost 0 bases and J lost 7, with 7 bases in between. Germline V gives CDR1 SGHVS, CDR2 FQNEAQ. This CDR3 region has 13 residues. CDR3 in amino acids: CASSLAPQQPQHF. The CDR3 region has the DNA TGTGCCAGCAGCTTAGCCCCGCAGCAGCCCCAGCATTTT.

The rearrangement links TRBV5-6 to TRBJ1-1; D is unclear. Germline V lookup: CDR1 SGHDT, CDR2 YYEEEE. The CDR3 runs to 14 residues. V lost 4 bases, J lost 7 bases, and 17 bases lay in between. CDR3 protein: CASSLPGLWGEAFF. For the CDR3, the DNA is TGTGCCAGCAGCCTCCCCGGGCTTTGGGGTGAAGCTTTCTTT.

On this clone: The junction departs from germline at one end; a sequencing error may be responsible. V is TRBV2 and J is TRBJ2-1; 8 bases agree with TRBD2. Germline V lookup: CDR1 SNHLY, CDR2 FYNNEI. The CDR3 has 11 amino acids. DNA of the CDR3: TGTGCCAGCAGTGAAGCAGCGGGAGTAGTCTTC. It encodes CASSEAAGVVF.

This clone is a singleton in its sample. This sequence joins TRBV6-5 and TRBJ1-2; TRBD1 is a possible D gene (6 bases). The CDR3 is made up of 14 amino acids. Germline V lookup: CDR1 MNHEY, CDR2 SVGAGI. V was cut by 5 bases and J by 6 bases, with 16 bases left in between. CDR3 residues: CASSAPGGPHGYTF. CDR3 sequence (DNA): TGTGCCAGCAGTGCCCCCGGGGGGCCCCATGGCTACACCTTC.

J is TRBJ2-7 and V is TRBV7-4; 10 nucleotides align to TRBD2. The CDR3 is 18 residues long. Germline values: CDR1 SGHVT, CDR2 SQSDAQ. J was trimmed by 5 bases and V by 5 bases; bases with no gene match: 18. The CDR3 DNA follows: TGTGCCAGCAGCCCACCCCCCCCTAGCGGGAGATCTCACCACGAGCAGTACTTC. Its protein is CASSPPPPSGRSHHEQYF.

This chain connects TRBV2 to TRBJ1-4; D gene uncertain. Per germline, CDR1 SNHLY and CDR2 FYNNEI. V dropped 8 bases and J dropped 0 bases, with 16 bases sitting between them. There are 16 residues in the CDR3. The DNA of the CDR3 is TGTGCCAGCTTACGTCACGGACTTGCAACTAATGAAAAACTGTTTTTT. It specifies CASLRHGLATNEKLFF.

The chain joins TRBV7-9 to TRBJ2-7; 8 nucleotides match TRBD2. The ends lost 6 bases at V and 5 bases at J; junction bases unmatched: 9. This CDR3 comprises 14 residues. The germline V gene encodes CDR1 SEHNR and CDR2 FQNEAQ (reference sequence). DNA for the CDR3: TGTGCCAGCAGTGGGCGGGAGGTAGCGGACGAGCAGTACTTC. Its translation: CASSGREVADEQYF.

This sequence joins TRBV14 and TRBJ1-2; D ambiguous. Trimming cost V 0 bases and J 0 bases, with 14 bases left between them. Germline V lookup: CDR1 SGHDN, CDR2 FVKESK. This CDR3 is 17 amino acids long. As DNA, the CDR3 is TGTGCCAGCAGCCAAGAAACCGGTGGCAGAGCTAACTATGGCTACACCTTC. It translates to CASSQETGGRANYGYTF.

The chain couples TRBV7-9 to TRBJ2-7, with D tentatively TRBD1 (6 bases). The CDR3 spans 14 residues. Germline V gene data show CDR1 as SEHNR and CDR2 as FQNEAQ (reference sequence). Trimming removed 1 base at V and 3 bases at J, with 10 bases between. The CDR3, as DNA: TGTGCCAGCAGCTTAGTTGGGGGCCACTACGAGCAGTACTTC. The encoded protein is CASSLVGGHYEQYF.

The gene calls are TRBV30 and TRBJ2-7; D is possibly TRBD2 (5 bases). The CDR3 extends over 11 amino acids. The ends were cut back, 3 bases at V and 7 bases at J, with 10 bases in the middle. CDR1 is GTSNPN, CDR2 SVGIG, per germline (reference sequence). In DNA form, the CDR3 reads TGTGCCTGGAGCCCGGGAAGGGAGCAGTACTTC. This codes for CAWSPGREQYF.

This clone was detected only a few times. The V and J genes are TRBV30 and TRBJ2-1; 10 positions match TRBD2. The CDR3 runs 16 residues. The junction had 13 bases not matched to a gene; V was cut back by 4 bases and J by 7 bases. CDR1 and CDR2 from the germline V gene are GTSNPN and SVGIG (reference sequence). The CDR3, as DNA: TGTGCCTGGAAACCCCTCCTAGCGGGAGTTTGGAATGAGCAGTTCTTC. Translated, it gives CAWKPLLAGVWNEQFF.

The chain combines TRBV30 with TRBJ1-2, with a weak D call TRBD1 (6 bases). Between the trimmed V and J ends, which lost 6 bases and 4 bases, there was a span of 36 bases. CDR1 is GTSNPN, CDR2 SVGIG, per germline (reference sequence). The CDR3 has 20 residues. Here the CDR3 reads CACHPGPDRQLKVYRYGYTF. CDR3 DNA sequence: TGTGCCTGCCATCCGGGCCCCGACAGGCAGCTAAAAGTTTATCGCTATGGCTACACCTTC.

The V call is TRBV4-1, the J call TRBJ2-1; 7 positions match TRBD2. The CDR3 runs to 17 residues. V lost 2 bases and J lost 3; bases outside the gene matches: 10. Germline V lookup: CDR1 MGHRA, CDR2 YSYEKL. The chain's CDR3 is CASSQTSTSSFYNEQFF. CDR3 in DNA: TGCGCCAGCAGCCAAACCTCGACTAGCTCTTTCTACAATGAGCAGTTCTTC.